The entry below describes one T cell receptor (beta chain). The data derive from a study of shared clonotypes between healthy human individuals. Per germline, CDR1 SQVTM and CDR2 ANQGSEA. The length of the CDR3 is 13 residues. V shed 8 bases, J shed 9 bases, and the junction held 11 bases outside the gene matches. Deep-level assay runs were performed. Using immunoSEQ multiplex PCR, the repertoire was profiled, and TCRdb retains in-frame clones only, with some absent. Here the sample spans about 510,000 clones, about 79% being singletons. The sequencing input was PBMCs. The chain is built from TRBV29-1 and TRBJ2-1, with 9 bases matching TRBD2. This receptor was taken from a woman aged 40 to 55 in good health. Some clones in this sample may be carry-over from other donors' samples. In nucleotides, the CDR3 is TGCAGCCTGGGGGCTAGCGGGAACGGTGAGCAGTTCTTC. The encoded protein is CSLGASGNGEQFF.